This TCR beta chain was recovered during a study of blood T cells in healthy people across ages. Study-wide results and limits: Greater diversity and more naive CD4+ cells were seen in long-lived donors than in aged donors. In older individuals, TCR beta diversity per million T cells was lower, falling roughly linearly with age.

There are a few counts of this clonotype. No antigen is known for it. Then a second PCR, running about 6 to 12 cycles, was carried out with a sample-barcoded 5' primer and a J-beta primer mix. Researchers report that a template-switch adaptor with 12 random nucleotides tagged each cDNA molecule. TCRdb reprocessed the 5' RACE reads via MiXCR and lists one record per CDR3 protein. The profile shows around 1,500,000 distinct CDR3 sequences, 42% of them singletons. Germline CDR1 is SEHNR and CDR2 is FQNEAQ (reference sequence). CDR3 length: 14 residues. The junction had 5 bases not matched to a gene; V was cut back by 6 bases and J by 9 bases.

This chain connects TRBV7-9 to TRBJ1-6; TRBD1 aligns across 10 bases. The sample comprised blood. The receptor comes from a woman under 30 in good health. The CDR3 bases are TGTGCCAGCAGAGGGACAGGGGACTCTTCACCCCTCCACTTT. It codes for CASRGTGDSSPLHF.